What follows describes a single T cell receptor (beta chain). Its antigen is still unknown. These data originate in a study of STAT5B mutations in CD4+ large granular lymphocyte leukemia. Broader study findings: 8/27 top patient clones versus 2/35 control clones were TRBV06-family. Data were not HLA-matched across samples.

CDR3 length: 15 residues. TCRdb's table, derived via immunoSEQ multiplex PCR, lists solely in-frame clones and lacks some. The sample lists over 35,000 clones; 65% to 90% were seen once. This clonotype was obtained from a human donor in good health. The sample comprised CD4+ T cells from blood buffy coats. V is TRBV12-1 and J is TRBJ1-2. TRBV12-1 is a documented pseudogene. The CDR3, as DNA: TGTGCCAGCAGCTTTCAAGGGTTGATGGGATATGGCTACACCTTC. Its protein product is CASSFQGLMGYGYTF.